The 14 T cell receptor beta chains below all came from one sample that was sequenced in a study of kidney transplant recipient with SARS-CoV-2 infection. TCRdb processed the reads anew with MiXCR; each CDR3 protein has one entry. The sample includes 200,000 to 300,000 distinct CDR3 sequences, less than 35% seen only once; the top ten take around 7.8%. The sequenced sample was a blood sample, obtained at baseline and on day 111 from a kidney transplant recipient. The source of these receptors is a male patient aged 30 to 40 who had COVID-19 and was a kidney transplant recipient. The graft donor may have contributed some T cells.

On this clonotype itself: This may come from a read error, since a much larger clone is one base off. The rearrangement joins TRBV7-9 to TRBJ1-1, with unresolved D. Germline CDR1 reads SEHNR; CDR2 reads FQNEAQ (reference sequence). The CDR3 is 15 amino acids. CDR3 residues: CASSLESAGNTGAFF. For the CDR3, the DNA is TGTGCCAGCAGCTTAGAATCAGCGGGGAACACTGGAGCTTTCTTT.

This clonotype came up a few times. The rearrangement links TRBV5-4 to TRBJ2-3; 9 bases match TRBD2. The CDR3 loop spans 15 amino acids. CDR1 and CDR2 from the germline V gene are SGHNT and YYREEE (reference sequence). V was clipped by 3 bases and J by 1 base; unmatched bases: 3. Here the CDR3 reads CASSSVAGGTDTQYF. In DNA, the CDR3 is TGTGCCAGCAGCTCGGTAGCGGGAGGCACAGATACGCAGTATTTT.

The CDR3 DNA sequence: TGCGCCAGCAGCTTGATGGCTAGCAGATACGAGCAGTACTTC. Protein sequence: CASSLMASRYEQYF. The genes are TRBV5-1 and TRBJ2-7, with D perhaps TRBD2 (5 bases). Looked up from germline, CDR1 is SGHRS and CDR2 is YFSETQ. V lost 1 base, J lost 4 bases, and 12 bases lay in between. The CDR3 runs to 14 residues.

This clonotype has only a few counts. V is TRBV9 and J is TRBJ2-2; D is uncertain. The germline CDR1 and CDR2 sequences are SGDLS and YYNGEE. Between the trimmed V and J ends, which lost 0 bases and 3 bases, there was a span of 9 bases. This CDR3 has 15 residues. The CDR3 sequence is CASSVVGRYTGELFF. DNA for the CDR3: TGTGCCAGCAGCGTAGTGGGCCGTTACACCGGGGAGCTGTTTTTT.

This clonotype was recorded once. This may be a read error: a much more frequent sequence differs by one nucleotide. V and J are TRBV21-1 and TRBJ2-3. TRBV21-1 is labeled a pseudogene. CDR3 length: 17 residues. CDR3 DNA: TGTACCAGCAGACGGTGGGTAGCTACAGTCATGCAAGATACGCAGTATTTT. Translating gives CTSRRWVATVMQDTQYF.

This clonotype was counted at least ten times. The chain has TRBV20-1 and TRBJ2-2; the match to TRBD2 covers 10 bases. The V segment lost 6 bases and the J segment 8 bases; nucleotides outside the gene matches: 6. The germline V gene encodes CDR1 DFQATT and CDR2 SNEGSKA (reference sequence). The CDR3 has 13 amino acids. The CDR3 here is CSALSGRTGELFF. For the CDR3, the DNA is TGCAGTGCCCTTAGCGGGAGGACGGGGGAGCTGTTTTTT.

This clonotype was observed at least ten times. V is TRBV11-2 and J is TRBJ2-3; D not resolved. There are 14 residues in the CDR3. Trimming took 4 bases from V and 6 from J, leaving 14 bases between them. Germline-derived CDR1 and CDR2 are SGHAT and FQNNGV. CDR3 nucleotides: TGTGCCAGCAGCTCCGCGGCTGTTTGGGATACGCAGTATTTT. Translating gives CASSSAAVWDTQYF.

The chain has TRBV6-5 and TRBJ2-3; 8 bases match TRBD2. In germline, CDR1 is MNHEY, CDR2 SVGAGI. The CDR3 consists of 15 residues. The V gene end was trimmed by 2 bases and the J gene end by 3 bases; junction bases not matched to a gene: 4. The CDR3 loop reads CASSYGGGLTDTQYF. As DNA, the CDR3 is TGTGCCAGCAGTTACGGCGGGGGGTTGACAGATACGCAGTATTTT.

Ten or more counts support this clonotype. The J gene is TRBJ2-7, the V gene TRBV28; 9 nucleotides line up with TRBD1. The CDR3 runs to 14 residues. Per germline, CDR1 MDHEN and CDR2 SYDVKM. V lost 6 bases, J lost 1 base, and 4 bases stayed unmatched. This CDR3 is CASRRQGESYEQYF. The CDR3, as DNA: TGTGCCAGCAGGAGACAGGGGGAATCCTACGAGCAGTACTTC.

This clonotype was counted at least ten times. The V gene is TRBV19, the J gene TRBJ1-5; D not certain. The V end was cut by 6 bases, the J end by 1 base, with 10 bases between. Germline CDR1 is LNHDA and CDR2 is SQIVND (reference sequence). This CDR3 contains 14 residues. The CDR3 DNA follows: TGTGCCAGTAGCAGATCACCGAGCAATCAGCCCCAGCATTTT. It codes for CASSRSPSNQPQHF.

Of note for this clonotype: One base away lies a much larger clone, so this may be a sequencing read error. This chain uses TRBV5-1 with TRBJ2-7; 7 positions match TRBD1. This CDR3 comprises 15 residues. Germline CDR1 SGHRS, CDR2 YFSETQ. V gave up 0 bases and J gave up 3 bases; unmatched junction bases: 6. The CDR3 loop is CASSLAGTEIYEQYF. CDR3 nucleotides: TGCGCCAGCAGCTTGGCCGGGACAGAGATCTACGAGCAGTACTTC.

This clonotype was seen many times. The chain joins TRBV12-3 or TRBV12-4 to TRBJ2-3, with D perhaps matching TRBD1 (5 bases). V was cut by 6 bases and J by 0 bases, with 19 bases left in between. CDR3 size: 17 residues. The DNA of the CDR3 is TGTGCCAGCAGAACTCACTACCAGGGTCCTAGCACAGATACGCAGTATTTT. This codes for CASRTHYQGPSTDTQYF.

This clonotype was seen ten or more times. CDR3 sequence (DNA): TGTGCCAGCATTAGAAACCGGGACAGCCCTACAGATACGCAGTATTTT. Its translation is CASIRNRDSPTDTQYF. The chain uses TRBV6-6 and TRBJ2-3; 7 bases align to TRBD1. The CDR3 runs to 16 residues. Germline V gene sequence: CDR1 MNHNY, CDR2 SVGAGI (reference sequence). The V gene end was trimmed by 7 bases and the J gene end by 3 bases; junction bases not matched to a gene: 13.

Points on this clonotype: A much bigger clone sits one base away, suggesting this may be a read error. The V gene is TRBV20-1, the J gene TRBJ1-2; tentatively, D is TRBD1 (6 bases). Germline CDR1 reads DFQATT; CDR2 reads SNEGSKA (reference sequence). The ends were cut back, 4 bases at V and 4 bases at J, with 13 bases in the middle. This CDR3 comprises 13 residues. CDR3 region: CSAMAGGSYGYTF. The DNA for the CDR3 is TGCAGTGCTATGGCCGGGGGCAGCTATGGCTACACCTTC.